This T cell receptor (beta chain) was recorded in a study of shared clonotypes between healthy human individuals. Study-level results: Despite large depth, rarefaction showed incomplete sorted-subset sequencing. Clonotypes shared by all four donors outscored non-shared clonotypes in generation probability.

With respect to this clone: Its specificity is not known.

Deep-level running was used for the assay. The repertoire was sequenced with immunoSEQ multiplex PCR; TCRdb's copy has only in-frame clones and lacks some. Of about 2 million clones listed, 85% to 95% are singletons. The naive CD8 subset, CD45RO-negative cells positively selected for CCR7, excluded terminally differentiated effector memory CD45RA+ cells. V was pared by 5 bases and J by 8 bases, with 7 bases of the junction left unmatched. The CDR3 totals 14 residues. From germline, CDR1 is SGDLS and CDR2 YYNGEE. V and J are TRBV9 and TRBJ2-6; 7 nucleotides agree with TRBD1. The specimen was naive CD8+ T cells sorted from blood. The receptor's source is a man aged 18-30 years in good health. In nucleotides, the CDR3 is TGTGCCAGCAGTGAAGAGGGACAGACCAACGTCCTGACTTTC. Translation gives CASSEEGQTNVLTF.